This T cell receptor beta chain was retrieved from a study of identical twins. Trimming at V came to 5 bases and at J to 1 base, leaving 6 bases not matched to a gene. CDR1 and CDR2 from the germline V gene are DFQATT and SNEGSKA (reference sequence). This CDR3 comprises 14 residues. The table lists this clonotype with a few counts. TCRdb itself ran the 5' RACE reads through MiXCR, one entry per CDR3 protein. Of roughly 1,500,000 distinct CDR3 sequences listed, roughly 35% are singletons. The rearrangement joins TRBV20-1 to TRBJ2-3, with TRBD2 matching over 7 bases. The sample was cord blood. This TCR derives from a newborn girl in good health. The CDR3 sequence: CSARRTRRTDTQYF. In nucleotides, the CDR3 is TGCAGTGCTCGAAGGACTAGACGCACAGATACGCAGTATTTT.